A single sample gave rise to the 22 T cell receptor beta chains below, sequenced in a study of glioma-infiltrating T cells after dendritic cell vaccination. Data came from immunoSEQ multiplex PCR; TCRdb stores just in-frame clones and leaves some out. Counted here are tens of thousands of clones, 70% to 90% occurring once; the ten biggest clones make up roughly 2.1%. Noted time point: after dendritic cell vaccination, including at tumor progression/relapse. Material: blood, obtained after dendritic cell vaccination. These receptors came from a human donor with glioblastoma.

V gene TRBV6-5 combines with J gene TRBJ1-1; D gene uncertain. V was shortened by 2 bases and J by 1 base, with 8 bases between the two germline ends. The germline CDR1 and CDR2 sequences are MNHEY and SVGAGI. The CDR3 consists of 14 residues. CDR3 loop: CASSYEPRNTEAFF. DNA for the CDR3: TGTGCCAGCAGTTACGAGCCGAGGAACACTGAAGCTTTCTTT.

This clone has only a few counts. The chain carries TRBV12-5 and TRBJ1-5, with D hard to call. The V and J ends lost 4 bases and 0 bases respectively, with 4 bases between them. CDR3 size: 13 residues. Germline V gene sequence: CDR1 LGHNT, CDR2 FRNRAP. CDR3 nucleotide sequence: TGTGCTAGTGGTTCTTCTAGCAATCAGCCCCAGCATTTT. Its protein is CASGSSSNQPQHF.

The chain is built from TRBV14 and TRBJ1-2; TRBD1 matches 8 bases. Trimming cost V 4 bases and J 6 bases; bases outside gene matches: 10. CDR3 length equals 15 residues. Germline values: CDR1 SGHDN, CDR2 FVKESK. This CDR3 reads CASSPTSTGVDGYTF. The CDR3 coding sequence is TGTGCCAGCAGCCCGACCTCGACAGGGGTTGATGGCTACACCTTC. Combining the CDR3 with reference TRBV14 and TRBJ1-2 gives the whole variable domain EAGVTQFPSHSVIEKGQTVTLRCDPISGHDNLYWYRRVMGKEIKFLLHFVKESKQDESGMPNNRFLAERTGGTYSTLKVQPAELEDSGVYFCASSPTSTGVDGYTFGSGTRLTVV.

This sequence joins TRBV5-1 and TRBJ1-6, with 7 bases matching TRBD1. This CDR3 comprises 14 residues. The V gene's germline CDR1 is SGHRS and CDR2 YFSETQ. V lost 3 bases to trimming and J lost 10 bases; unmatched junction nucleotides: 7. CDR3 region: CASSSEGAQSPLHF. In nucleotides, the CDR3 is TGCGCCAGCAGCTCCGAGGGGGCACAGTCACCCCTCCACTTT.

This clone was detected a few times. The chain couples TRBV19 to TRBJ2-7, with D possibly matching TRBD2 (5 bases). The CDR3 has 14 amino acids. The V end was cut by 6 bases, the J end by 0 bases, with 12 bases between. The germline gives CDR1 LNHDA, CDR2 SQIVND (reference sequence). CDR3 residues: CASRKEADSYEQYV. Here the CDR3 DNA reads TGTGCCAGTAGAAAGGAGGCGGACTCCTACGAGCAGTACGTC.

The V gene is TRBV27, the J gene TRBJ2-1; 10 bases agree with TRBD2. Per germline, CDR1 MNHEY and CDR2 SMNVEV (reference sequence). V lost 0 bases and J lost 3; bases outside the gene matches: 2. The CDR3 length is 16 residues. The CDR3 DNA follows: TGTGCCAGCAGTTTATCTCCTAGCGGGAGCTACAATGAGCAGTTCTTC. It codes for CASSLSPSGSYNEQFF.

The gene calls are TRBV27 and TRBJ1-6, with D tentatively TRBD1 (5 bases). CDR3 length: 18 amino acids. The germline V gene has CDR1 MNHEY and CDR2 SMNVEV (reference sequence). V lost 2 bases, J lost 0 bases, and 14 bases lay in between. The CDR3, as DNA: TGTGCCAGCAGTTTAGATCGGGAGAGGGGCTCCTATAATTCACCCCTCCACTTT. As protein: CASSLDRERGSYNSPLHF.

V is TRBV6-5 and J is TRBJ2-5, with 9 bases matching TRBD1. The CDR3 is 14 amino acids. V dropped 4 bases and J dropped 5; count of bases not matched to a gene: 5. Germline CDR1 is MNHEY and CDR2 is SVGAGI. CDR3 in amino acids: CASSWDRESETQYF. The CDR3, as DNA: TGTGCCAGCAGTTGGGACAGGGAATCGGAGACCCAGTACTTC.

This chain uses TRBV5-6 with TRBJ2-7; D uncertain. CDR3 size: 14 residues. Trimming stripped 0 bases from V and 3 bases from J, with 10 bases between. CDR1 and CDR2 (germline): SGHDT, YYEEEE. Written as DNA, the CDR3 is TGTGCCAGCAGCTTGGTAGGCAGTAACTACGAGCAGTACGTC. It encodes CASSLVGSNYEQYV.

Only a few counts were recorded for this clone. The chain combines TRBV15 with TRBJ2-2, with 7 positions matching TRBD2. Germline values: CDR1 LNHNV, CDR2 YYDKDF (reference sequence). J lost 5 bases, V lost 3 bases, and 3 bases had no gene match. There are 14 residues in the CDR3. The CDR3, as DNA: TGTGCCACCAGCAGTTCGCGGGGGACCGGGGAGCTGTTTTTT. Its translation is CATSSSRGTGELFF. The full variable domain, in which reference TRBV15 and TRBJ2-2 provide the parts outside the CDR3, is DAMVIQNPRYQVTQFGKPVTLSCSQTLNHNVMYWYQQKSSQAPKLLFHYYDKDFNNEADTPDNFQSRRPNTSFCFLDIRSPGLGDTAMYLCATSSSRGTGELFFGEGSRLTVL.

The chain recombines TRBV19 with TRBJ2-1; weak D call: TRBD2 (6 bases). In germline, CDR1 is LNHDA, CDR2 SQIVND (reference sequence). The V gene lost 6 bases and the J gene lost 2 bases, with 17 bases spanning the gap. The CDR3 contains 16 residues. DNA for the CDR3: TGTGCCAGTAGCTCCTTAGCGGAGAACCCCTACAATGAGCAGTTCTTC. Encoded protein: CASSSLAENPYNEQFF.

The chain joins TRBV18 to TRBJ2-3; 7 bases map to TRBD2. J gave up 4 bases and V 5 bases, and 9 bases lay outside the gene matches. The CDR3 sequence is 15 residues long. CDR1 KGHSH and CDR2 LQKENI come from the germline V gene. The CDR3 bases are TGTGCCAGCTCATCCCCCGGGACTACCTCAGATACGCAGTATTTT. It translates to CASSSPGTTSDTQYF.

The chain couples TRBV25-1 to TRBJ1-1; tentative D call: TRBD1 (5 bases). Germline V gene lookup returns CDR1 MGHDK and CDR2 SYGVNS. This CDR3 is 15 amino acids long. V dropped 2 bases and J dropped 0 bases, with 10 bases sitting between them. The CDR3 nucleotides read TGTGCCAGCAGTGAAACCAGACAGATGAACACTGAAGCTTTCTTT. This codes for CASSETRQMNTEAFF.

This clone appeared a few times. The chain couples TRBV7-9 to TRBJ1-1; 8 bases match TRBD1. Germline CDR1 and CDR2: SEHNR and FQNEAQ (reference sequence). The CDR3 contains 18 residues. Losses at the gene ends were 3 bases for V and 2 bases for J; bases not matched to a gene: 14. This CDR3 reads CASSFPHGQGWGNTEAFF. The CDR3 region has the DNA TGTGCCAGCAGCTTCCCCCACGGACAGGGTTGGGGAAACACTGAAGCTTTCTTT.

The chain recombines TRBV6-5 with TRBJ1-4; 7 bases line up with TRBD1. V trimming: 6 bases; J trimming: 7 bases; junction bases outside the gene matches: 11. Germline assignment: CDR1 MNHEY and CDR2 SVGAGI. CDR3 size: 15 residues. CDR3 DNA sequence: TGTGCCAGCAGGACTTACGGGACAGCAGTTGAAAAACTGTTTTTT. Its protein is CASRTYGTAVEKLFF.

The J gene is TRBJ2-1, the V gene TRBV19, with D tentatively TRBD1 (7 bases). The CDR3 totals 14 residues. Trimming removed 3 bases at V and 7 bases at J, with 13 bases between. Germline V gene data show CDR1 as LNHDA and CDR2 as SQIVND (reference sequence). CDR3 DNA sequence: TGTGCCAGTAGTATTTTGGAGGGGGCAAATGAGCAGTTCTTC. This encodes CASSILEGANEQFF.

V and J are TRBV12-5 and TRBJ2-3; possible D gene TRBD1, 6 bases. The length of the CDR3 is 15 residues. Trimming removed 7 bases at V and 6 bases at J, with 20 bases between. Germline CDR1 reads LGHNT; CDR2 reads FRNRAP. The CDR3 region has the DNA TGTGCTAGTGCCTTGGGTACAGGGCGTTGGGATACGCAGTATTTT. Translated: CASALGTGRWDTQYF.

The V gene is TRBV11-3, the J gene TRBJ1-1, with D tentatively TRBD1 (5 bases). The CDR3 is 13 amino acids. The V end was cut by 3 bases, the J end by 1 base, with 6 bases between. The germline gives CDR1 SGHNT, CDR2 YENEEA. In nucleotides, the CDR3 is TGTGCCAGCAGCTTCACAGGGAACACTGAAGCTTTCTTT. Protein sequence: CASSFTGNTEAFF.

The V gene is TRBV29-1, the J gene TRBJ1-5; perhaps TRBD1 as D (5 bases). CDR1 is SQVTM, CDR2 ANQGSEA, per germline. The length of the CDR3 is 14 residues. Trimming shortened V by 5 bases and J by 8 bases, and 19 bases separated the two germline ends. The CDR3 is CSVSLGVGGEPQHF. In DNA, the CDR3 is TGCAGCGTTAGTCTAGGGGTCGGCGGTGAGCCCCAGCATTTT.

This chain links TRBV6-5 with TRBJ1-3; the D gene is possibly TRBD1 (5 bases). The germline V and J ends were trimmed by 0 bases and 0 bases, with 6 bases remaining between them. CDR1 and CDR2 from the germline V gene are MNHEY and SVGAGI. The CDR3 is made up of 15 amino acids. Here the CDR3 reads CASSYSGHSGNTIYF. CDR3 DNA: TGTGCCAGCAGTTACTCGGGGCACTCTGGAAACACCATATATTTT.

The rearrangement uses TRBV29-1 and TRBJ2-7; a possible D gene is TRBD2 (5 bases). The CDR3 runs to 12 residues. Trimming removed 5 bases from V and 2 bases from J, with 10 bases in between. CDR1 is SQVTM and CDR2 is ANQGSEA in the germline V gene. This chain's CDR3 is CSVLGRTYEQYF. CDR3 nucleotide sequence: TGCAGCGTTCTGGGGAGAACCTACGAGCAGTACTTC.

The chain recombines TRBV7-2 with TRBJ1-2; tentative D call: TRBD1 (6 bases). This CDR3 comprises 12 residues. Germline V gene sequence: CDR1 SGHTA, CDR2 FQGNSA. V was pared by 5 bases and J by 3 bases, with 7 bases between. The CDR3 loop reads CASSRTDYGYTF. Written as DNA, the CDR3 is TGTGCCAGCAGCCGGACAGACTATGGCTACACCTTC.